The 16 T cell receptor beta chains presented below share a single source sample, sequenced in a study of human T cells and chemical hapten exposure. MiXCR was run by TCRdb on the RACE reads, yielding one entry per CDR3 protein. The sample includes about 110,000 distinct CDR3 sequences, 9.2% of them seen just once. Time point specified: patch test 2, 6 weeks after DPC sensitization. Noted treatment: therapeutic diphenylcyclopropenone sensitization with weekly scalp DPC. The sample was whole blood, taken in connection with sensitization to the hapten diphenylcyclopropenone (DPC). The receptors here all came from a woman aged 40 to 50 with alopecia areata. Some clones in this sample may be carry-over from other donors' samples.

This clonotype was seen a few times. This chain uses TRBV5-1 with TRBJ2-7; tentative D call: TRBD2 (6 bases). This CDR3 region has 14 residues. Trimming pared 1 base from V and 0 bases from J, leaving 8 bases between. CDR1 and CDR2 (germline): SGHRS, YFSETQ. CDR3 nucleotide sequence: TGCGCCAGCAGCTTGTTGGGAGGCTCCTACGAGCAGTACTTC. Translation gives CASSLLGGSYEQYF.

A few counts support this clonotype. This sequence joins TRBV5-1 and TRBJ1-1, with D hard to call. The germline V gene encodes CDR1 SGHRS and CDR2 YFSETQ. The CDR3 runs to 14 residues. V was shortened by 2 bases and J by 3 bases, with 11 bases between the two germline ends. The CDR3 DNA follows: TGCGCCAGCAGCTTACAGTCTCGAGACACTGAAGCTTTCTTT. It yields the protein CASSLQSRDTEAFF.

This clonotype is medium-sized within its sample. The chain links TRBV7-9 to TRBJ1-1; perhaps TRBD1 as D (5 bases). CDR3 length: 16 amino acids. CDR1 is SEHNR, CDR2 FQNEAQ, per germline (reference sequence). Trimming stripped 7 bases from V and 1 base from J, with 19 bases between. CDR3 DNA: TGTGCCAGCACCCACCCGCTGGGGGATCGGAACACTGAAGCTTTCTTT. This codes for CASTHPLGDRNTEAFF.

This clonotype was counted at least ten times. This chain uses TRBV6-6 with TRBJ2-7; 9 bases agree with TRBD2. CDR3 length equals 15 residues. Per the germline V gene, CDR1 is MNHNY and CDR2 is SVGAGI (reference sequence). The J segment lost 4 bases and the V segment lost 6 bases, leaving 10 bases of the junction unmatched. The CDR3 sequence is CASRREAGGPYEQYF. The CDR3 region has the DNA TGTGCCAGCAGGCGTGAAGCGGGGGGTCCGTACGAGCAGTACTTC.

This clonotype was seen a few times. This chain joins TRBV19 and TRBJ1-2, with D unclear. The CDR3 covers 13 residues. Trimming took off 2 bases at V and 5 bases at J, with 9 bases between the two ends. Germline V gives CDR1 LNHDA, CDR2 SQIVND (reference sequence). The CDR3 loop reads CASSIQDRYGYTF. CDR3 nucleotide sequence: TGTGCCAGTAGTATACAGGACCGATATGGCTACACCTTC.

This clonotype occurred many times. The V and J genes are TRBV10-2 and TRBJ2-3, with 10 bases fitting TRBD2. The CDR3 runs 15 residues. Germline V gene data show CDR1 as WSHSY and CDR2 as SAAADI. The V segment lost 0 bases and the J segment 12 bases; nucleotides outside the gene matches: 9. Here the CDR3 DNA reads TGCGCCAGCAGTGAGTCATACTCTAGCGGGGGTCGACAGTATTTT. Its protein product is CASSESYSSGGRQYF.

V and J are TRBV13 and TRBJ2-2; D is ambiguous. There are 16 residues in the CDR3. V gave up 4 bases and J gave up 1 base, with 13 bases separating them. The germline V gene encodes CDR1 PRHDT and CDR2 FYEKMQ (reference sequence). The CDR3: CASSSLSPRNTGELFF. Here the CDR3 DNA reads TGTGCCAGCAGCTCACTCTCCCCACGGAACACCGGGGAGCTGTTTTTT.

The chain joins TRBV20-1 to TRBJ2-7, with 13 positions matching TRBD2. Per the germline V gene, CDR1 is DFQATT and CDR2 is SNEGSKA (reference sequence). Germline trimming cut 8 bases from V and 3 bases from J; bases unmatched to any gene: 13. The CDR3 totals 16 residues. The CDR3 DNA reads as TGCAGTTCCTGGACTAGCGGGGGCCAAGACTTCTACGAGCAGTACTTC. Translation gives CSSWTSGGQDFYEQYF.

The CDR3 reads CASSSYPPGIAAYNEQFF. The CDR3 DNA follows: TGTGCCAGCAGCTCATACCCACCGGGGATAGCGGCCTACAATGAGCAGTTCTTC. V gene TRBV7-6 combines with J gene TRBJ2-1; the D gene is possibly TRBD2 (6 bases). The CDR3 contains 18 residues. Germline V gene data show CDR1 as SGHVS and CDR2 as FNYEAQ. The V and J ends lost 4 bases and 2 bases respectively, with 21 bases between them.

There are a few counts of this clonotype. The chain recombines TRBV20-1 with TRBJ2-2, with TRBD1 as a possible D gene (6 bases). Germline values: CDR1 DFQATT, CDR2 SNEGSKA (reference sequence). Trimming took off 5 bases at V and 6 bases at J, with 10 bases between the two ends. There are 12 residues in the CDR3. DNA of the CDR3: TGCAGTGCTCCGGGACACCCCGGGGAGCTGTTTTTT. Translating it yields CSAPGHPGELFF.

This clonotype occurred a few times. The chain recombines TRBV30 with TRBJ2-7; D might be TRBD1 (6 bases). The CDR3 is made up of 14 amino acids. The germline gives CDR1 GTSNPN, CDR2 SVGIG (reference sequence). Between the trimmed V and J ends, which lost 4 bases and 0 bases, there was a span of 13 bases. CDR3 DNA: TGTGCCTGGACCGGGACAAGCAACTCCTACGAGCAGTACTTC. Translated: CAWTGTSNSYEQYF.

This clonotype showed up just a few times. CDR3 nucleotide sequence: TGTGCCAGCGGACTAGGCCCCGCCAACGTCCTGACTTTC. Translated, it gives CASGLGPANVLTF. The V and J genes are TRBV6-1 and TRBJ2-6, with TRBD2 matching over 7 bases. The CDR3 length is 13 residues. J gave up 7 bases and V 8 bases, and 5 bases lay outside the gene matches. Germline V gene data show CDR1 as MNHNS and CDR2 as SASEGT.

A few counts support this clonotype. This chain uses TRBV6-2 or TRBV6-3 with TRBJ2-2; D perhaps matches TRBD1 (5 bases). This CDR3 has 11 amino acids. CDR1 is MNHEY, CDR2 SVGEGT, per germline. The V gene lost 6 bases and the J gene lost 11 bases, with 10 bases spanning the gap. CDR3 protein: CASRRTFELFF. The DNA for the CDR3 is TGTGCCAGCAGAAGGACATTCGAGCTGTTTTTT.

As concerns this clonotype: Given a much more abundant clone one base away, this may be a read error. The CDR3 spells CASSTGTGVNEQLF. CDR3 DNA: TGTGCCAGCAGTACCGGGACAGGGGTGAATGAGCAGTTATTC. The chain combines TRBV28 with TRBJ2-1, with 10 bases matching TRBD1. Looked up from germline, CDR1 is MDHEN and CDR2 is SYDVKM. This CDR3 has 14 amino acids.

The rearrangement uses TRBV7-9 and TRBJ2-1, with D possibly called TRBD1 or TRBD2 (5 bases each). The CDR3 loop spans 16 amino acids. V was clipped by 6 bases and J by 2 bases, with 17 bases between them. In germline, CDR1 is SEHNR, CDR2 FQNEAQ (reference sequence). CDR3 protein: CASSLTGLATYNEQFF. CDR3 bases: TGTGCCAGCAGTTTGACGGGGCTAGCCACCTACAATGAGCAGTTCTTC.

This clonotype was picked up a small number of times. This CDR3 reads CASSQPTELNTEAFF. The CDR3, as DNA: TGTGCCAGCAGCCAACCGACCGAGTTGAACACTGAAGCTTTCTTT. The chain joins TRBV3-1 to TRBJ1-1; no reliable D call. The V and J ends lost 2 bases and 0 bases respectively, with 10 bases between them. This CDR3 region has 15 residues. Looked up from germline, CDR1 is LGHDT and CDR2 is YNNKEL (reference sequence).